The rows below give T cell receptor beta chains drawn from one sample of a study of blood T cell repertoires in COVID-19. TCRdb's copy holds only in-frame clones and misses some; the assay was immunoSEQ multiplex PCR. The table lists more than 200,000 clones, 88% of them singletons. Sequencing was performed on peripheral blood. All receptors come from a human donor in a cohort sampled during active COVID-19. CDR3s include the opening cysteine and the closing phenylalanine or tryptophan. The order of the fields is J gene, D gene, clone size, V gene, CDR3 DNA, CDR3 protein. The D gene is left open where the match is weak. Expanded clones get a size class; other rows say once, few or many, or leave the size out.

>TRBJ1-1|-|-|TRBV29-1
TGCAGCGCCTCGGGGGGGGACTTGGAAGCTTTCTTT
CSASGGDLEAFF
>TRBJ2-7|-|-|TRBV18
TGTGCCAGCTCACCAGGGGGCTTTGCCTACGAGCAGTACTTC
CASSPGGFAYEQYF
>TRBJ1-6|TRBD1|-|TRBV19
TGTGCCAGTAGTCTGCTCCGGGACAGGGGAGATTCACCCCTCCACTTT
CASSLLRDRGDSPLHF
>TRBJ2-7|-|-|TRBV3-1/TRBV3-2
TGTGCCAGCAGCCAAGGGGACTTCTCCTACGAGCAGTACTTC
CASSQGDFSYEQYF
>TRBJ1-2|-|-|TRBV28
TGTGCCAGCAGTTTGGAGGAGGCAACCTATGGCTACACCTTC
CASSLEEATYGYTF
>TRBJ1-5|-|-|TRBV7-8
TGTGCCAGCAGCCCAGGGCGAGATAGCAATCAGCCCCAGCATTTT
CASSPGRDSNQPQHF
>TRBJ2-7|TRBD1|-|TRBV6-5
TGTGCCAGCAATCCCACCGGGACAGCCTACGAGCAGTACTTC
CASNPTGTAYEQYF
>TRBJ2-7|-|once|TRBV10-3
TGTGCCATCAGTGAGTCCTTAGCGAACTACGAGCAGTACTTC
CAISESLANYEQYF
>TRBJ2-5|TRBD2|-|TRBV6-2/TRBV6-3
TGTGCCAGCAGCCCCCCGAAGACTAGCGGGAGGGAGACCCAGTACTTC
CASSPPKTSGRETQYF
>TRBJ1-1|TRBD1|-|TRBV25-1
TGTGCCAGCAGTGGAGAACAGGGGATGAACACTGAAGCTTTCTTT
CASSGEQGMNTEAFF
>TRBJ2-7|TRBD2|-|TRBV5-6
TGTGCCAGCAGCTTGGGTTGGGGCGACGACGGGAGGTATGGCGAGCAGTACTTC
CASSLGWGDDGRYGEQYF
>TRBJ1-1|-|-|TRBV20-1
TGCAGTGCTAGCCAAGCCACTGAAGCTTTCTTT
CSASQATEAFF
>TRBJ2-7|-|once|TRBV11-3
TGTGCCAGCAGCTCCTCTAGGGGAAACGAGCAGTACTTC
CASSSSRGNEQYF
>TRBJ2-4|TRBD1|-|TRBV9
TGTGCCAGCAGCCCCGTAGGGGGCACATTAAACATTCAGTACTTC
CASSPVGGTLNIQYF
>TRBJ2-7|-|once|TRBV5-1
TGCGCCAGCAGCAGGACTCCGGGACATGGAACCTACGAGCAGTACTTC
CASSRTPGHGTYEQYF
>TRBJ1-1|TRBD1|-|TRBV4-3
TGCGCCAGCAGCCAGTCAGGGGGCACTGAAGCTTTCTTT
CASSQSGGTEAFF
>TRBJ1-1|-|-|TRBV7-9
TGTGCCAGCAGCTTAGCACAGGGCCTGAACACTGAAGCTTTCTTT
CASSLAQGLNTEAFF
>TRBJ2-6|-|-|TRBV15
TGTGCCACCAGCAGAGTCAGGGGCCTGGGAGGGGCCAACGTCCTGACTTTC
CATSRVRGLGGANVLTF
>TRBJ2-7|-|-|TRBV7-2
TGTGCCAGCAGCTTAAGAGGGGACTTAGACGAGCAGTACTTC
CASSLRGDLDEQYF
>TRBJ2-7|TRBD2|-|TRBV25-1
TGTGCCAGCAGTAATAGACTAGCGGGAGACGAGCAGTACTTC
CASSNRLAGDEQYF
>TRBJ2-7|-|-|TRBV4-2
TGTGCCAGCAGCCCCCGGGCGGTGGGGGGAGGAGGGTCCTACGAGCAGTACTTC
CASSPRAVGGGGSYEQYF
>TRBJ2-3|TRBD2|once|TRBV7-2
TGTGCCAGCAGCTTACGGCTCCGGGGGGGGGCAGATACGCAGTATTTT
CASSLRLRGGADTQYF
>TRBJ2-2|-|-|TRBV5-1
TGCGCCAGCAGCCCAGGGGCCTTCTTCACCGGGGAGCTGTTTTTT
CASSPGAFFTGELFF
>TRBJ1-4|-|-|TRBV11-1
TGTGCCAGCAGCTTACTACAGGGTGAAAAACTGTTTTTT
CASSLLQGEKLFF
>TRBJ2-3|-|-|TRBV27
TGTGCCAGCAGAACGGGGGCAGATACGCAGTATTTT
CASRTGADTQYF
>TRBJ2-7|TRBD2|-|TRBV7-2
TGTGCCAGCAGCTTGACTAGCGGGAGTAGTAGCGAGCAGTACTTC
CASSLTSGSSSEQYF
>TRBJ2-3|-|-|TRBV7-9
TGTGCCAGCAGCCCGAAGAGCGGAGGTAATCTGGATACGCAGTATTTT
CASSPKSGGNLDTQYF
>TRBJ1-1|TRBD1|-|TRBV29-1
TGCAGCGTTGATGCTGGGACAGCGACTGAAGCTTTCTTT
CSVDAGTATEAFF
>TRBJ1-1|-|-|TRBV29-1
TGCAGCGTTTACGGCGCGGGGGCAGCTGAAGCTTTCTTT
CSVYGAGAAEAFF
>TRBJ1-1|-|-|TRBV30
TGTGCCTGGAGTGTACGATTAGACACTGAAGCTTTCTTT
CAWSVRLDTEAFF
>TRBJ2-7|TRBD2|-|TRBV28
TGTGCCAGCAGTTCTCCCGGGAGGGGGAGGGAGCAGTACTTC
CASSSPGRGREQYF
>TRBJ2-3|TRBD2|-|TRBV18
TGTGCCAGCTCACCCCTAGCGGGAGGTGGAGATACGCAGTATTTT
CASSPLAGGGDTQYF
>TRBJ1-1|-|-|TRBV7-2
TGTGCCAGCAGCTTTCACGCAGGGAACACTGAAGCTTTCTTT
CASSFHAGNTEAFF
>TRBJ2-2|TRBD1|few|TRBV6-2/TRBV6-3
TGTGCCAGCAGTCCAGGGACAGGGGGCACCGGGGAGCTGTTTTTT
CASSPGTGGTGELFF
>TRBJ2-3|-|-|TRBV6-5
TGTGCCAGCAGCCGGACTAGCACAGATACGCAGTATTTT
CASSRTSTDTQYF
>TRBJ2-1|TRBD2|-|TRBV5-6
TGTGCCAGCAGCCAGGGACTAGCGAGCTACAATGAGCAGTTCTTC
CASSQGLASYNEQFF
>TRBJ1-1|-|-|TRBV11-2
TGTGCCAGCAGCTTACCCCTATCGAACACTGAAGCTTTCTTT
CASSLPLSNTEAFF
>TRBJ2-7|-|-|TRBV29-1
TGCAGCGCCGAGATAGCGCAGCGTTTCTCCTACGAGCAGTACTTC
CSAEIAQRFSYEQYF
>TRBJ1-2|-|once|TRBV6-5
TGTGCCAGCACCGAAGGAACAGGACGCGGCTACACCTTC
CASTEGTGRGYTF
>TRBJ1-5|TRBD1|-|TRBV28
TGTGCCAGCAGTCTACAGGGGTTGCAGCCCCAGCATTTT
CASSLQGLQPQHF
>TRBJ1-5|-|-|TRBV20-1
TGCAGTGCTAGCCAGGTTGGGCCCCAGCATTTT
CSASQVGPQHF
>TRBJ2-7|TRBD1|-|TRBV7-2
TGTGCCAGCAGCTGGGGGGACAGGGTCTACGAGCAGTACTTC
CASSWGDRVYEQYF
>TRBJ2-7|TRBD2|once|TRBV7-2
TGTGCCAGCAGCTTAGTCCTAGCGGGGGCCCCCTACGAGCAGTACTTC
CASSLVLAGAPYEQYF
>TRBJ2-1|TRBD1|-|TRBV5-4
TGTGCCAGCAGCCTGGACAGGAGCTCCTACAATGAGCAGTTCTTC
CASSLDRSSYNEQFF
>TRBJ2-7|TRBD2|-|TRBV9
TGTGCCAGCAGCGTGACTAGCGCCTCCTACGAGCAGTACTTC
CASSVTSASYEQYF
>TRBJ2-7|-|-|TRBV6-5
TGTGCCAGCAGTTACGCGCAGGCCGGTCACGAGCAGTACTTC
CASSYAQAGHEQYF
>TRBJ1-5|-|-|TRBV29-1
TGCAGCGTTGAGGGGGCCAATCAGCCCCAGCATTTT
CSVEGANQPQHF